What follows is one TCR beta chain and its context. What it binds is unknown. These data originate in a study of shared clonotypes between healthy human individuals. For the study at large: The study enrolled a couple of women and a few men aged 18 to 49. Study-level findings and limits: Across subsets, estimated richness was generally greater for naive than for memory populations. At large depth, rarefaction still showed sorted-subset sequencing to be incomplete.

This table comes from immunoSEQ multiplex PCR, and its TCRdb copy is limited to in-frame clones, with some not included. Of millions of clones listed, approximately 94% are singletons. V was cut by 4 bases and J by 2 bases, with 13 bases left in between. The CDR3 has 16 amino acids. In germline, CDR1 is SGHTS, CDR2 YDEGEE. This clonotype was sampled from a man between 18 and 29 years old in good health. V gene TRBV5-8 combines with J gene TRBJ2-6; D perhaps matches TRBD1 (6 bases). The sequenced material came from naive CD4+ T cells sorted from blood. The sample's subset: CD45RA+ positively selected. CDR3 loop: CASSKTGRAGANVLTF. The DNA for the CDR3 is TGTGCCAGCAGCAAGACAGGAAGAGCTGGGGCCAACGTCCTGACTTTC.